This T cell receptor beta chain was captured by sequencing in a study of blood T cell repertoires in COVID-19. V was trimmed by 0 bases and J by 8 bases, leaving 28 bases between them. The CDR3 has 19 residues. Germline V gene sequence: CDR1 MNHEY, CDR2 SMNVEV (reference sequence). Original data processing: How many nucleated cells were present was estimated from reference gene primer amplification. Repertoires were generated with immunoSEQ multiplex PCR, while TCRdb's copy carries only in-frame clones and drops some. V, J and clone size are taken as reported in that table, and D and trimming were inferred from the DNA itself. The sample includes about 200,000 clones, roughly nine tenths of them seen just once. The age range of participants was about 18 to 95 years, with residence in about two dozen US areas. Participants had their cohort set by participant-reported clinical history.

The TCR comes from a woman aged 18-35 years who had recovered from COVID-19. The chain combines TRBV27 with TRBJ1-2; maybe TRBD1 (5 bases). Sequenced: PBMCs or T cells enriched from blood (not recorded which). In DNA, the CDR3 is TGTGCCAGCAGTTTATCGGCGAAGAGTGCTACCGGGACTTATCACGGCTACACCTTC. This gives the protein CASSLSAKSATGTYHGYTF.